The clone carrying this T cell receptor (beta chain) came up many times. The data were obtained in a study of Graves' ophthalmopathy and Graves' hyperthyroidism. The authors amplified TCR beta CDR3 regions from RNA transcripts. HTBI-primed first-round RT-PCR preceded second-round multiplex PCR. One entry per CDR3 protein, called by TCRdb with MiXCR from the multiplex PCR reads. Of more than 300,000 distinct CDR3 sequences detected, 15% to 20% appear once; the ten largest clones hold roughly 2.3%. There are 20 residues in the CDR3. CDR1 and CDR2 (germline): SGHTA, FQGTGA. The trim removed 1 base at V and 6 bases at J, leaving 20 bases unmatched.

The sequenced sample was peripheral blood. The rearrangement uses TRBV7-3 and TRBJ2-2; TRBD1 aligns across 7 bases. The source is an adult woman with stable Graves' hyperthyroidism. The CDR3 nucleotides are TGTGCCAGCAGCTTAAGGCCCCTACGACAGGGTAGAGTTTTCGCCGGGGAGCTGTTTTTT. Amino acid sequence: CASSLRPLRQGRVFAGELFF.